The rows below give T cell receptor beta chains drawn from one sample of a study of CD8+CD57+ T cells in acquired aplastic anemia. TCRdb processed the reads anew with MiXCR; each CDR3 protein has one entry. The sample shows some 190,000 distinct CDR3 sequences, 40% to 55% of them seen only once. The source material was sorted CD4+, CD8+, or CD8+CD57+ T cells (not recorded which) from PBMCs. These receptors all come from a human donor in good health. The CDR3 runs from the conserved cysteine through the conserved F or W. D genes are given only for firm matches. Expanded clones get a size class; other rows say once, few or many, or leave the size out.

D gene,V gene,clone size,J gene,CDR3 DNA,CDR3 protein
TRBD2,TRBV7-2,many,TRBJ2-7,TGTGCCAGCAGCTCTCCCTACGCTAGCGGGAGAGGATGGGACGAGCAGTACTTC,CASSSPYASGRGWDEQYF
-,TRBV2,-,TRBJ1-1,TGTGCCAGCAGTGTGGACGGCGCTGAAGCTTTCTTT,CASSVDGAEAFF
-,TRBV29-1,-,TRBJ2-5,TGCAGCGTTCCGGGTGGGGAGACCCAGTACTTC,CSVPGGETQYF
-,TRBV19,-,TRBJ1-6,TGTGCCAGTACTAGGACAGCGCCTACGGCTTCACCCCTCCACTTT,CASTRTAPTASPLHF
-,TRBV25-1,-,TRBJ1-1,TGTGCCAGCAGTGAAAGACAGAAAAAACCAGAAGCTTTCTTT,CASSERQKKPEAFF
-,TRBV7-1,few,TRBJ1-1,TGTGCCAGCAGCTCAGCGATGAGGGGCACCAGAATTCTGAACACTGAAGCTTTCTTT,CASSSAMRGTRILNTEAFF
-,TRBV20-1,many,TRBJ2-2,TGCAGTGCTAGGCACCGATACGGGGAGCTGTTTTTT,CSARHRYGELFF
-,TRBV24-1,-,TRBJ2-1,TGTGCCACCAGTGGAGGGGGACTCCTGGGCAATGAGCAGTTCTTC,CATSGGGLLGNEQFF
TRBD2,TRBV29-1,-,TRBJ2-7,TGCAGCGTTGAGCGGGGGACCCACGAGCAGTACTTC,CSVERGTHEQYF
TRBD2,TRBV10-3,once,TRBJ2-1,TGTGCCAGCAGTCTACCCGGACTAGCGGGAAAGGAGCAGTTCTTC,CASSLPGLAGKEQFF
TRBD2,TRBV24-1,-,TRBJ2-3,TGTGCCACCAGTGATTCGACTCTAGCGGGAGGGCCGGATACGCAGTATTTT,CATSDSTLAGGPDTQYF
-,TRBV7-9,-,TRBJ2-7,TGTGCCAGCAGCTTAGTTTGGTCCTACGAGCAGTACTTC,CASSLVWSYEQYF